This T cell receptor beta chain was captured in a study of OX40 agonist ivuxolimab in advanced cancers. Study summary: Ivuxolimab, an agonist antibody against OX40 (CD134), was given to patients. Anti-PD-1, anti-PD-L1 or anti-CTLA-4 therapy given earlier was allowed, and approximately 43% had some. Intravenous ivuxolimab at 0.01 to 10 mg/kg was given to patients every 2 weeks.

V was pared by 7 bases and J by 12 bases, with 11 bases of the junction left unmatched. This CDR3 is built from 13 residues. Germline V gene lookup returns CDR1 MNHEY and CDR2 SMNVEV (reference sequence). TCRdb's copy holds only in-frame clones and misses some; the assay was immunoSEQ multiplex PCR. This repertoire shows over 55,000 clones, over 80% found once; its top ten account for more than 1.5%. Samples were taken at baseline and on day 1 of cycles 4 and 7. The starting material was CD4+ or CD8+ T cells sorted from blood, obtained in a trial of the OX40 agonist ivuxolimab. This receptor was obtained from an adult with an advanced solid tumor such as melanoma, head and neck, liver or kidney cancer. J is TRBJ2-1 and V is TRBV27; 8 bases align to TRBD2. The CDR3 loop is CASTFRGGPTQFF. Here the CDR3 DNA reads TGTGCCAGCACCTTTCGGGGGGGCCCGACGCAGTTCTTC.